The sequence of this T cell receptor (beta chain) was determined in a study of early T cells in non-severe SARS-CoV-2 infection. In TCRdb, the 5' RACE reads were re-called with MiXCR into one record per CDR3 protein. Of 40,000 to 50,000 distinct CDR3 sequences listed, roughly 6.6% were seen once; the top ten hold around 4.5%. The germline V gene has CDR1 SGDLS and CDR2 YYNGEE. The CDR3 is 14 residues long. The V end was cut by 0 bases, the J end by 10 bases, with 14 bases between. This clonotype appeared a few times. Sample: whole blood. The TCR sequence derives from an adult who was a healthcare worker with PCR-confirmed SARS-CoV-2 infection or an uninfected control (not recorded which). The rearrangement joins TRBV9 to TRBJ2-1; D possibly corresponds to TRBD1 (7 bases). The CDR3 is CASSVGTGGTEQFF. CDR3 in DNA: TGTGCCAGCAGCGTAGGGACAGGAGGGACGGAGCAGTTCTTC.